The present entry profiles one T cell receptor (beta chain) with its context. The antigen is not known. At one boundary the junction diverges from the germline segment, which might be a read error. This specimen belongs to a study of CD4+ T cells in melanoma. Study outcomes and limitations: A reported correlation linked neoantigen-specific CD4+ T cells to CD8+, macrophage and B cell function. Reportedly, melanoma neoantigen-specific CD4+ T cells showed varied differentiation states.

Germline V gene data show CDR1 as MDHEN and CDR2 as SYDVKM. The CDR3 is 15 residues long. TCRdb keeps only in-frame clones here, not all; method: immunoSEQ multiplex PCR. The sample carries some 50,000 clones, 89% recorded once. This sequence originates from a human donor with melanoma. Sequencing was carried out using peripheral blood. The chain uses TRBV28 and TRBJ2-3; 8 nucleotides line up with TRBD2. CDR3 protein: CASILTGGGADTQYF. The CDR3 DNA sequence: TGTGCCAGCATTTTAACGGGAGGGGGGGCAGATACGCAGTATTTT.